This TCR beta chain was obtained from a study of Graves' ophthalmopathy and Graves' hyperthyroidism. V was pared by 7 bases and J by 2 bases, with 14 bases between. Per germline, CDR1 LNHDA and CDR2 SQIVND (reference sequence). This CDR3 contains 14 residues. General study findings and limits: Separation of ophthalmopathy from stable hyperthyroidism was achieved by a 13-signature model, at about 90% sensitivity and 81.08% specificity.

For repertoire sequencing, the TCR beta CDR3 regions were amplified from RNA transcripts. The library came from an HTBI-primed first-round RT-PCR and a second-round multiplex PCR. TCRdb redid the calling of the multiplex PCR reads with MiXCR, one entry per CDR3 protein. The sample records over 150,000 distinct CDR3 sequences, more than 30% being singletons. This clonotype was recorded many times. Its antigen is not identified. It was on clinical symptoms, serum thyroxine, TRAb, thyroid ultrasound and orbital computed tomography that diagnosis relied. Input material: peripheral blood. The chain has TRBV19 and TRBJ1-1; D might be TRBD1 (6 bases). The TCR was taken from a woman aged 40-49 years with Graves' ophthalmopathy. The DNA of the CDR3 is TGTGCCAGTATTAGGGGGGGCAGTAACACTGAAGCTTTCTTT. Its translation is CASIRGGSNTEAFF.